Listed below are T cell receptor beta chains from one sample, sequenced in a study of blood T cell repertoires in COVID-19. Assay used: immunoSEQ multiplex PCR; TCRdb lists only in-frame clones, some missing. This repertoire shows approximately 400,000 clones, around 89% found once; its top ten account for roughly an eighth. Sequencing was performed on peripheral blood. The origin of the receptors is a woman in her fifties or sixties with COVID-19, enrolled during active disease. Each CDR3 is given with its conserved first and last residue.

v_call cdr3_aa
TRBV6-5 CASLRDSTLRGYTF
TRBV5-4 CASSPQGADYGYTF
TRBV18 CASSNPSGANTGELFF
TRBV21-1 CASATLAVPYEQYF
TRBV6-5 CASSRQGGTEAFF
TRBV15 CATSRERQSYNEQFF
TRBV7-9 CASSLAFGTPLHF
TRBV5-4 CASSLVGSYEQYF
TRBV3-1/TRBV3-2 CASSQGYTGRFGYTF
TRBV6-1 CASSEVAGGWNEQFF
TRBV5-8 CASSRTDRRPFF
TRBV30 CAWSAGGADTQYF
TRBV6-5 CASRDPGTAFQQYF
TRBV5-1 CASSLELALNEQFF
TRBV2 CASSRTGRLDQPQHF
TRBV28 CASTLPRTGRQPQHF
TRBV5-1 CASSLGTKLAPGETQYF
TRBV5-1 CASSLAGTGNTEAFF
TRBV5-4 CASSFRRQGGDSPLHF
TRBV5-8 CASSPQGNTEAFF
TRBV2 CASSGESGGDQPQHF
TRBV30 CAWIQESYNSPLHF
TRBV3-1/TRBV3-2 CASSQIAGQGGNTIYF
TRBV14 CASSHKRDSLNEQFF
TRBV7-2 CASSLAERGTEAFF